This T cell receptor beta chain was obtained from a study of response to subunit inactivated influenza vaccine. The V gene's germline CDR1 is KGHSH and CDR2 LQKENI. Between the trimmed V and J ends, which lost 0 bases and 6 bases, there was a span of 12 bases. The CDR3 totals 14 residues. Note on this clonotype: Its antigen is not identified.

TCRdb passed the RT-PCR reads through MiXCR, listing each CDR3 protein once. The sample includes 500,000 to 550,000 distinct CDR3 sequences, approximately 7.2% of them seen just once. General study results and limits: The study's authors posited that every seasonal influenza vaccination enlists few new T cells.

The specimen comprised PBMCs from blood, sampled about 23 months after vaccination. This chain joins TRBV18 and TRBJ2-7; D might be TRBD1 (5 bases). The clonotype originates from a man aged 45 to 70 who received an inactivated influenza vaccine. CDR3 region: CASSPPSSRVEQYF. CDR3 DNA sequence: TGTGCCAGCTCACCACCTTCAAGCAGGGTCGAGCAGTACTTC.